Detailed here is one T cell receptor (beta chain). Profiled with immunoSEQ multiplex PCR; TCRdb holds only in-frame clones, not every one. The repertoire consists of 250,000 to 350,000 clones, with about 83% occurring once and the leading ten covering 6% to 6.5%. This record belongs to a study of blood T cell repertoires in COVID-19. On the study more broadly: Samples of COVID-19 (acute and convalescent) were obtained from the United States, Italy and Spain. From T cells, B-cell-depleted T cells, or PBMCs came the material, which was cDNA or gDNA.

The CDR3 is 15 amino acids. Losses at the gene ends were 3 bases for V and 10 bases for J; bases not matched to a gene: 11. Germline assignment: CDR1 DFQATT and CDR2 SNEGSKA (reference sequence). Allocation to cohorts depended on clinical history reported by the participants. Before being deemed recovered, Cohort 3 donors had two negative PCRs, clearance, or symptom resolution. The rearrangement uses TRBV20-1 and TRBJ2-1; 11 bases map to TRBD2. Material: PBMCs or T cells enriched from blood (not recorded which). This clonotype was obtained from a woman in her thirties or forties who had recovered from COVID-19. The CDR3 bases are TGCAGTGCTAGTTATATAGCGGGAGGGCGCGGGGAGCAGTTCTTC. This encodes CSASYIAGGRGEQFF.